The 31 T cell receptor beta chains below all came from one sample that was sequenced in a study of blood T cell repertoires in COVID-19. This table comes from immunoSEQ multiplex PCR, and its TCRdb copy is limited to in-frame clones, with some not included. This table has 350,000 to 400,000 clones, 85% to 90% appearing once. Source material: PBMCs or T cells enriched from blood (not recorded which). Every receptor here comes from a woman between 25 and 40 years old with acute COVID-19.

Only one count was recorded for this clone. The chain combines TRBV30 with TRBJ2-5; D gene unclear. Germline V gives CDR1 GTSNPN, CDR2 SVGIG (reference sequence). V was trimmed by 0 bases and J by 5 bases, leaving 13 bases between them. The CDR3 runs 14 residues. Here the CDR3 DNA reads TGTGCCTGGAGTGTACTGGTCCCCCGGGAGACCCAGTACTTC. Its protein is CAWSVLVPRETQYF.

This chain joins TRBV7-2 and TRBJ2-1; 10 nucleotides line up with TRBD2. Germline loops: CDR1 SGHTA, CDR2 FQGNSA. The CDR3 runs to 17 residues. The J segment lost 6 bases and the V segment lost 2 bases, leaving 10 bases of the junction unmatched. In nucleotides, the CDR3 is TGTGCCAGCAGCTTACGACTAGCGGGTCCCTCGGGCAATGAGCAGTTCTTC. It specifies CASSLRLAGPSGNEQFF.

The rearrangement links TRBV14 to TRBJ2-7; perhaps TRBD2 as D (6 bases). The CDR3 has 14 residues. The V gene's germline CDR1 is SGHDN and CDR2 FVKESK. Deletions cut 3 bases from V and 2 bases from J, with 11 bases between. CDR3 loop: CASSQRASAYEQYF. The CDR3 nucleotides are TGTGCCAGCAGCCAGAGGGCTAGCGCCTACGAGCAGTACTTC. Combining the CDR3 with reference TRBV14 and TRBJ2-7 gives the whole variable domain EAGVTQFPSHSVIEKGQTVTLRCDPISGHDNLYWYRRVMGKEIKFLLHFVKESKQDESGMPNNRFLAERTGGTYSTLKVQPAELEDSGVYFCASSQRASAYEQYFGPGTRLTVT.

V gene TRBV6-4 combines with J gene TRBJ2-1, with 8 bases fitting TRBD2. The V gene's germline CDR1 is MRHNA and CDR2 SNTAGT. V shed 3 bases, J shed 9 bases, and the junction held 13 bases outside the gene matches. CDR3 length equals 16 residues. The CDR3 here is CASSEGPGGGSVEQFF. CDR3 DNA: TGTGCCAGCAGTGAAGGGCCCGGGGGGGGATCCGTTGAGCAGTTCTTC.

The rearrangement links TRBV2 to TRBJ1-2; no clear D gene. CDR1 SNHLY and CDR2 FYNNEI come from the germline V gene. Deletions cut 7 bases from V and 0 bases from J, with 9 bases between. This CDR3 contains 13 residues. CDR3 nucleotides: TGTGCCAGCAAGAGGATAGCTAACTATGGCTACACCTTC. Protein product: CASKRIANYGYTF.

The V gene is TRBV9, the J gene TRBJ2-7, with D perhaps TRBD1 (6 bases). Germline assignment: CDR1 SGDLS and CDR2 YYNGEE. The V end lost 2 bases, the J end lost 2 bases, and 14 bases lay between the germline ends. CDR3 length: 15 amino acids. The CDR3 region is CASSVEDSWAYEQYF. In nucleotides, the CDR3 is TGTGCCAGCAGCGTTGAGGACAGCTGGGCCTACGAGCAGTACTTC. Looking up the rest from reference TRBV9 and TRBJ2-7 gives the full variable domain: DSGVTQTPKHLITATGQRVTLRCSPRSGDLSVYWYQQSLDQGLQFLIQYYNGEERAKGNILERFSAQQFPDLHSELNLSSLELGDSALYFCASSVEDSWAYEQYFGPGTRLTVT.

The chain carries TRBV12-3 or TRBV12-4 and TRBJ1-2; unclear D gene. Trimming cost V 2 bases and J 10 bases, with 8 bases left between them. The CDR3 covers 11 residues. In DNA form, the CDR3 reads TGTGCCAGCAGTTTACTGGGCCTCTACACCTTC. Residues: CASSLLGLYTF.

CDR3 sequence (DNA): TGTGCCAGCGCGTTAATCACAGGGGCAACTAATGAAAAACTGTTTTTT. It encodes CASALITGATNEKLFF. J is TRBJ1-4 and V is TRBV2; 7 bases align to TRBD1. Germline V lookup: CDR1 SNHLY, CDR2 FYNNEI. This CDR3 is built from 16 residues. V lost 8 bases and J lost 0; bases outside the gene matches: 9.

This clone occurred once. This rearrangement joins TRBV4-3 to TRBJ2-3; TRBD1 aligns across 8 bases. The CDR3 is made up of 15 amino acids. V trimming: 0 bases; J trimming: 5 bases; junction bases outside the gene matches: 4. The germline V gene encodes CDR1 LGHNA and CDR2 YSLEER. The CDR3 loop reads CASSQERTGKDTQYF. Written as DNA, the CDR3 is TGCGCCAGCAGCCAAGAACGGACAGGGAAAGATACGCAGTATTTT.

The CDR3 DNA reads TGTGCCAGCTCACCATTGACAGGGGGCACCGGGGAGCTGTTTTTT. Protein product: CASSPLTGGTGELFF. The chain combines TRBV18 with TRBJ2-2; 9 bases agree with TRBD1. Germline V lookup: CDR1 KGHSH, CDR2 LQKENI. The trim removed 2 bases at V and 4 bases at J, leaving 2 bases unmatched. The CDR3 covers 15 residues.

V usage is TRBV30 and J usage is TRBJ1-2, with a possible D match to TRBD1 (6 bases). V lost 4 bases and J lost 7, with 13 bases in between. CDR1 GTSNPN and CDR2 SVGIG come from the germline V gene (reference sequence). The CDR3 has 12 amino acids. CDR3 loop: CAWTRPGAGYTF. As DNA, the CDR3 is TGTGCCTGGACCCGGCCAGGGGCTGGCTACACCTTC.

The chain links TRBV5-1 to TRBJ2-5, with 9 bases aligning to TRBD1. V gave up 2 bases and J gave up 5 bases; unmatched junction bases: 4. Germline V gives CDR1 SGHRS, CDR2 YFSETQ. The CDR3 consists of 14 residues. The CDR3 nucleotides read TGCGCCAGCAGCTTTACAGGGGGCGGGGAGACCCAGTACTTC. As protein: CASSFTGGGETQYF.

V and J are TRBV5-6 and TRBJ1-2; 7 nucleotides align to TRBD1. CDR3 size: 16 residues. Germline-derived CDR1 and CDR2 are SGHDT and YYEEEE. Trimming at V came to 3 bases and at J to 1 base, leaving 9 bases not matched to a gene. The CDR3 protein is CASSSWPGTVNYGYTF. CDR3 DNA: TGTGCCAGCAGCTCCTGGCCGGGGACAGTTAACTATGGCTACACCTTC.

The CDR3 DNA follows: TGTGCCAGTAGTTCTGAGGATACGCAGTATTTT. As protein: CASSSEDTQYF. The chain is built from TRBV19 and TRBJ2-3; no firm D call. CDR1 LNHDA and CDR2 SQIVND come from the germline V gene (reference sequence). The CDR3 is 11 amino acids. Deletions cut 5 bases from V and 6 bases from J, with 6 bases between.

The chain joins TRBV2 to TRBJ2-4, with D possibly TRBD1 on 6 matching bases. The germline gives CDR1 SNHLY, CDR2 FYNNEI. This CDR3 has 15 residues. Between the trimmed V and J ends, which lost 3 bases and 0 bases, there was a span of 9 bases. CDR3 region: CASSEQGLAKNIQYF. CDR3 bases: TGTGCCAGCAGTGAGCAGGGGCTAGCCAAAAACATTCAGTACTTC.

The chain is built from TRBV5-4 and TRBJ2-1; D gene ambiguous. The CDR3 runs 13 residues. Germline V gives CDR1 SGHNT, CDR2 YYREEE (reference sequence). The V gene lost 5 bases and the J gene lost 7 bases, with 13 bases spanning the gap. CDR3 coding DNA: TGTGCCAGCAGTCCGGGTCCGAGGAATGAGCAGTTCTTC. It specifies CASSPGPRNEQFF.

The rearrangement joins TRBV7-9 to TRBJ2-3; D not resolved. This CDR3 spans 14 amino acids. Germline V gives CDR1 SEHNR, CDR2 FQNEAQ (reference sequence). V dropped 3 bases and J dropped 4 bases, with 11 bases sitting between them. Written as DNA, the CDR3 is TGTGCCAGCAGCTTGTCGCAGCGCGCAGATACGCAGTATTTT. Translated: CASSLSQRADTQYF.

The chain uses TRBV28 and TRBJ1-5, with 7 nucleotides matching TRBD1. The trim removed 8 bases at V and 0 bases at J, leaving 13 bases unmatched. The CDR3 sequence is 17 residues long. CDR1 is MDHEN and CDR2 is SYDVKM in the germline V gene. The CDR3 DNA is TGTGCCAGCGAGCACCGGGACAGCGGTTATAGCAATCAGCCCCAGCATTTT. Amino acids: CASEHRDSGYSNQPQHF.

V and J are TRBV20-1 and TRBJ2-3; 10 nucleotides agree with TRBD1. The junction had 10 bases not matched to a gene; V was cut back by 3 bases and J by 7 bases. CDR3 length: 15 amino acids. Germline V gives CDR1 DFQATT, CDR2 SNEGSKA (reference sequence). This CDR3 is CSASSATGGQYTQYF. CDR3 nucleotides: TGCAGTGCTAGTTCAGCGACAGGGGGCCAGTATACGCAGTATTTT.

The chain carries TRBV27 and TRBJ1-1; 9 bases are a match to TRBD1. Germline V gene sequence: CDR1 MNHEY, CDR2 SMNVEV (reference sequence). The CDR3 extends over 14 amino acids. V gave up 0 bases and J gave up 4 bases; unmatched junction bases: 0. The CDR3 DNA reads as TGTGCCAGCAGTTTATCGACAGGGGGCACTGAAGCTTTCTTT. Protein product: CASSLSTGGTEAFF.

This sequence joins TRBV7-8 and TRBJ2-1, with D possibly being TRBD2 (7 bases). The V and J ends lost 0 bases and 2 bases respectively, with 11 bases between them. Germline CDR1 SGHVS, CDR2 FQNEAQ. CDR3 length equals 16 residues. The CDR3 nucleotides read TGTGCCAGCAGCTTAGCGGGGGGGCATCCCTACAATGAGCAGTTCTTC. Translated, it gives CASSLAGGHPYNEQFF.

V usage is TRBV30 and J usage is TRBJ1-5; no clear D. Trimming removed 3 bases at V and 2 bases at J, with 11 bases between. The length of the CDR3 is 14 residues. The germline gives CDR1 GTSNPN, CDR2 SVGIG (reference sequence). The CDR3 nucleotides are TGTGCCTGGAGCACATCTCGGGGCAATCAGCCCCAGCATTTT. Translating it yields CAWSTSRGNQPQHF.

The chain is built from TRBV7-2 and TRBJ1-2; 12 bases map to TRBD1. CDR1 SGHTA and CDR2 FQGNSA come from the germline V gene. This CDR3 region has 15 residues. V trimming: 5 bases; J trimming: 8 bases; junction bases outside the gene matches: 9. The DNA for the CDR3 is TGTGCCAGCAGCGCGACGGGACAGGGGGCTGTAGGCTACACCTTC. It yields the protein CASSATGQGAVGYTF. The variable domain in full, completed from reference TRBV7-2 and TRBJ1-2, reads GAGVSQSPSNKVTEKGKDVELRCDPISGHTALYWYRQSLGQGLEFLIYFQGNSAPDKSGLPSDRFSAERTGGSVSTLTIQRTQQEDSAVYLCASSATGQGAVGYTFGSGTRLTVV.

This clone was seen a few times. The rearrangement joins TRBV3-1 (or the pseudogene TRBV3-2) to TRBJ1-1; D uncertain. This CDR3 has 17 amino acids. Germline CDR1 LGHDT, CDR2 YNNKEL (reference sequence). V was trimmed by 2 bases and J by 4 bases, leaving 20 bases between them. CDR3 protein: CASSQSLYSLGGTEAFF. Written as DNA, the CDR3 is TGTGCCAGCAGCCAATCTTTATACAGCCTTGGTGGCACTGAAGCTTTCTTT.

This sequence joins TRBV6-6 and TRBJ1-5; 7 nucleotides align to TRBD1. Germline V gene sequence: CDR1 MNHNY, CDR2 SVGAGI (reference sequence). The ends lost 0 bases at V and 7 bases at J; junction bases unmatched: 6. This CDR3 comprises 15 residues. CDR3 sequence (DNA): TGTGCCAGCAGTTACTCGGTGACAGGGAAGCAGCCCCAGCATTTT. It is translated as CASSYSVTGKQPQHF.

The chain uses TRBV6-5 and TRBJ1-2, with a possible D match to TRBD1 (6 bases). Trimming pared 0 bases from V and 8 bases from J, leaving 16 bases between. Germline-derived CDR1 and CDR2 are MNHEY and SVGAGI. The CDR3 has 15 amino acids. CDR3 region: CASSYSGTLPGGYTF. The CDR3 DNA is TGTGCCAGCAGTTACTCCGGGACACTTCCTGGGGGCTACACCTTC.

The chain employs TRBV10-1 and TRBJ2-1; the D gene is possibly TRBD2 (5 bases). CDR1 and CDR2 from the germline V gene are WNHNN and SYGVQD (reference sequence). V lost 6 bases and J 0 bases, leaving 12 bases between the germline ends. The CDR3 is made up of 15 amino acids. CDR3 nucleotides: TGCGCCAGCAGCCCCCCTGGGAGCTCCTACAATGAGCAGTTCTTC. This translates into CASSPPGSSYNEQFF.

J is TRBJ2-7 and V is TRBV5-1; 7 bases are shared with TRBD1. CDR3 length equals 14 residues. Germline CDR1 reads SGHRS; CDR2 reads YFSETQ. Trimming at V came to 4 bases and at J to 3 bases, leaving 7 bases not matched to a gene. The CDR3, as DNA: TGCGCCAGCAGCATCGGGACAGTCAGCTACGAGCAGTACTTC. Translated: CASSIGTVSYEQYF.

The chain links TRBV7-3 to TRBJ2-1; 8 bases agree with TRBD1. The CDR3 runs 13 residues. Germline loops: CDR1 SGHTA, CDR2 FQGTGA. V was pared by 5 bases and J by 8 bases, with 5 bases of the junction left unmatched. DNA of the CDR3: TGTGCCAGCAGCCTTGACAGGGGCTATGAGCAGTTCTTC. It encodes CASSLDRGYEQFF.

The CDR3 protein is CSVQGMGVQETQYF. CDR3 DNA sequence: TGCAGCGTTCAGGGGATGGGAGTACAAGAGACCCAGTACTTC. V is TRBV29-1 and J is TRBJ2-5; possibly TRBD1 for D (6 bases). The CDR3 consists of 14 residues. The germline V gene encodes CDR1 SQVTM and CDR2 ANQGSEA. V was pared by 5 bases and J by 2 bases, with 15 bases between.

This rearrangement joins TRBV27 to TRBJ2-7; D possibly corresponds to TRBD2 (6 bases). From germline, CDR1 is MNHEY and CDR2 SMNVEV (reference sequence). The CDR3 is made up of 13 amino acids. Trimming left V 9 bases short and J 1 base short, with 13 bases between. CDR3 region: CASRGFVSYEQYF. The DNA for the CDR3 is TGTGCCAGTCGGGGGTTCGTGTCCTACGAGCAGTACTTC.